This is a list of T cell receptor beta chains from one sample in a study of early T cells in non-severe SARS-CoV-2 infection. TCRdb reanalysed the 5' RACE reads using MiXCR and keeps one entry per CDR3 protein. There are around 40,000 distinct CDR3 sequences in the sample; 11% occur only once, and more than 9.5% lies in the top ten. The sample comprised whole blood. The source of these receptors is an adult who was a healthcare worker with PCR-confirmed SARS-CoV-2 infection or an uninfected control (not recorded which). CDR3s include the opening cysteine and the closing phenylalanine or tryptophan. The D gene is left open where the match is weak. The size of a clone is reported for some rows only, either as once, few or many, or as a class for expanded clones.

j_gene: TRBJ1-3; abundance: many; d_gene: -; v_gene: TRBV7-9; len: 16; CDR3nt: TGTGCCAGCAGCTTAGCGGGACAATACTCTGGAAACACCATATATTTT; CDR3aa: CASSLAGQYSGNTIYF
j_gene: TRBJ2-1; abundance: many; d_gene: -; v_gene: TRBV7-6; len: 15; CDR3nt: TGTGCCAGCAGCTTAGATTCTGGAAGGGGGAGTGAGCAGTTCTTC; CDR3aa: CASSLDSGRGSEQFF
j_gene: TRBJ2-3; abundance: few; d_gene: TRBD2; v_gene: TRBV24-1; len: 16; CDR3nt: TGTGCCACCAGTGATGGACTAGCGGGGGGTGAAGATACGCAGTATTTT; CDR3aa: CATSDGLAGGEDTQYF
j_gene: TRBJ1-6; abundance: -; d_gene: TRBD1; v_gene: TRBV20-1; len: 16; CDR3nt: TGCAGTGCGATGACAGGGGGCGCAACCTATAATTCACCCCTCCACTTT; CDR3aa: CSAMTGGATYNSPLHF
j_gene: TRBJ1-4; abundance: many; d_gene: -; v_gene: TRBV11-2; len: 14; CDR3nt: TGTGCCAGCAGGGCGTGGGGGGCGGATGAAAAACTGTTTTTT; CDR3aa: CASRAWGADEKLFF
j_gene: TRBJ2-5; abundance: few; d_gene: TRBD2; v_gene: TRBV4-2; len: 15; CDR3nt: TGTGCCAGCAGCCACCGGGGGGACTACCAAGAGACCCAGTACTTC; CDR3aa: CASSHRGDYQETQYF
j_gene: TRBJ1-5; abundance: many; d_gene: -; v_gene: TRBV7-3; len: 15; CDR3nt: TGTGCCAGCAGCTTCACAGCGGGGGCGGATCAGCCCCAGCATTTT; CDR3aa: CASSFTAGADQPQHF
j_gene: TRBJ2-3; abundance: many; d_gene: -; v_gene: TRBV11-2; len: 10; CDR3nt: TGTGCCAGCCGGCACGATACGCAGTATTTT; CDR3aa: CASRHDTQYF
j_gene: TRBJ1-2; abundance: -; d_gene: -; v_gene: TRBV3-1; len: 15; CDR3nt: TGTGCCAGCAGCCAGACGGACAGCGGGTCCTTTGGCTACACCTTC; CDR3aa: CASSQTDSGSFGYTF
j_gene: TRBJ1-1; abundance: -; d_gene: -; v_gene: TRBV7-2; len: 12; CDR3nt: TGTGCCAGCAGCTTAGACGGGGGGGAAGCTTTCTTT; CDR3aa: CASSLDGGEAFF
j_gene: TRBJ2-1; abundance: medium-sized; d_gene: -; v_gene: TRBV29-1; len: 13; CDR3nt: TGCAGCTTCCGGGGGAGCTCCTACAATGAGCAGTTCTTC; CDR3aa: CSFRGSSYNEQFF
j_gene: TRBJ2-1; abundance: many; d_gene: -; v_gene: TRBV2; len: 18; CDR3nt: TGTGCCAGCAGTGAGGCGGCGTCACTTGAGAGCTCCTACAATGAGCAGTTCTTC; CDR3aa: CASSEAASLESSYNEQFF
j_gene: TRBJ2-3; abundance: few; d_gene: -; v_gene: TRBV12-3/TRBV12-4; len: 11; CDR3nt: TGTGCCAGCAGGCTAGGAGATACGCAGTATTTT; CDR3aa: CASRLGDTQYF
j_gene: TRBJ1-2; abundance: -; d_gene: -; v_gene: TRBV24-1; len: 14; CDR3nt: TGTGCCACCAGTGGTAGATGGGGGTCTCATGGCTACACCTTC; CDR3aa: CATSGRWGSHGYTF
j_gene: TRBJ2-7; abundance: -; d_gene: -; v_gene: TRBV27; len: 14; CDR3nt: TGTGCCAGCAGTCTCGCCGGGGTCCGGAGGCAGCAGTACTTC; CDR3aa: CASSLAGVRRQQYF
j_gene: TRBJ2-7; abundance: many; d_gene: -; v_gene: TRBV6-1; len: 10; CDR3nt: TGTGCCAGCTACGGAAACGAGCAGTACTTC; CDR3aa: CASYGNEQYF
j_gene: TRBJ2-6; abundance: medium-sized; d_gene: -; v_gene: TRBV19; len: 14; CDR3nt: TGTGCCAGTAGTATAGATCTCCTGGCCAACGTCCTGACTTTC; CDR3aa: CASSIDLLANVLTF
j_gene: TRBJ1-1; abundance: few; d_gene: -; v_gene: TRBV29-1; len: 13; CDR3nt: TGCAGCGCCAGATTCGAAGTTAACACTGAAGCTTTCTTT; CDR3aa: CSARFEVNTEAFF
j_gene: TRBJ1-2; abundance: many; d_gene: -; v_gene: TRBV29-1; len: 14; CDR3nt: TGCAGCGTTGAAGGGTCCCGCTCTAACTATGGCTACACCTTC; CDR3aa: CSVEGSRSNYGYTF
j_gene: TRBJ1-2; abundance: many; d_gene: TRBD1; v_gene: TRBV12-3/TRBV12-4; len: 14; CDR3nt: TGTGCCAGCAGGGTCAGTGACAGGGGTTATGGCTACACCTTC; CDR3aa: CASRVSDRGYGYTF
j_gene: TRBJ2-1; abundance: many; d_gene: -; v_gene: TRBV5-8; len: 17; CDR3nt: TGTGCCAGCAGCTTATCGTCCTGGGATGTGTCCTACAATGAGCAGTTCTTC; CDR3aa: CASSLSSWDVSYNEQFF
j_gene: TRBJ1-2; abundance: few; d_gene: TRBD1; v_gene: TRBV6-2/TRBV6-3; len: 14; CDR3nt: TGTGCCAGCACCCACAGGGGGATCGGCTATGGCTACACCTTC; CDR3aa: CASTHRGIGYGYTF
j_gene: TRBJ2-5; abundance: -; d_gene: -; v_gene: TRBV7-9; len: 14; CDR3nt: TGTGCCAGCAGCTTAGGGGCGGTCCAAGAGACCCAGTACTTC; CDR3aa: CASSLGAVQETQYF
j_gene: TRBJ1-2; abundance: -; d_gene: TRBD1; v_gene: TRBV20-1; len: 11; CDR3nt: TGCAGTGCAGCACAGGGGAATGGCTACACCTTC; CDR3aa: CSAAQGNGYTF
j_gene: TRBJ2-2; abundance: many; d_gene: -; v_gene: TRBV7-2; len: 13; CDR3nt: TGTGCCAGCAGCTTAGTTCGGACCGGGGAGCTGTTTTTT; CDR3aa: CASSLVRTGELFF
j_gene: TRBJ2-3; abundance: -; d_gene: -; v_gene: TRBV7-3; len: 13; CDR3nt: TGTGCCAGCAGCCGGGGGAACACAGATACGCAGTATTTT; CDR3aa: CASSRGNTDTQYF
j_gene: TRBJ2-1; abundance: many; d_gene: -; v_gene: TRBV20-1; len: 12; CDR3nt: TGCAGTGCTAGACGTCAGGACAATGAGCAGTTCTTC; CDR3aa: CSARRQDNEQFF
j_gene: TRBJ2-1; abundance: -; d_gene: -; v_gene: TRBV5-1; len: 14; CDR3nt: TGCGCCAGCAGCTTGGCGAGCGGGTTCAATGAGCAGTTCTTC; CDR3aa: CASSLASGFNEQFF
j_gene: TRBJ1-5; abundance: many; d_gene: -; v_gene: TRBV20-1; len: 14; CDR3nt: TGCAGTGCTAGCCGCGGGAGTAGCAATCAGCCCCAGCATTTT; CDR3aa: CSASRGSSNQPQHF
j_gene: TRBJ1-3; abundance: -; d_gene: TRBD1; v_gene: TRBV12-3/TRBV12-4; len: 14; CDR3nt: TGTGCCAGCACCTTGGGACAGGGACGAAACACCATATATTTT; CDR3aa: CASTLGQGRNTIYF
j_gene: TRBJ2-2; abundance: -; d_gene: TRBD1; v_gene: TRBV24-1; len: 16; CDR3nt: TGTGCCACCAGTGGTCGAACAGGGGTTAGTGACGGGGAGCTGTTTTTT; CDR3aa: CATSGRTGVSDGELFF
j_gene: TRBJ2-4; abundance: many; d_gene: TRBD2; v_gene: TRBV6-2/TRBV6-3; len: 18; CDR3nt: TGTGCCAGCAGTACCCGACTAGCGGGGGGCCCTAAGGGAAACATTCAGTACTTC; CDR3aa: CASSTRLAGGPKGNIQYF
j_gene: TRBJ2-1; abundance: medium-sized; d_gene: TRBD2; v_gene: TRBV10-3; len: 13; CDR3nt: TGTGCCATCAGGGAGGGACTAAACAATGAGCAGTTCTTC; CDR3aa: CAIREGLNNEQFF
j_gene: TRBJ2-1; abundance: many; d_gene: -; v_gene: TRBV7-6; len: 13; CDR3nt: TGTGCCAGCAGCGGTTACGGGGGCTATGAGCAGTTCTTC; CDR3aa: CASSGYGGYEQFF
j_gene: TRBJ2-5; abundance: many; d_gene: -; v_gene: TRBV27; len: 14; CDR3nt: TGTGCCAGCAGTTCGGGACTTTCCTCAGAGACCCAGTACTTC; CDR3aa: CASSSGLSSETQYF
j_gene: TRBJ2-2; abundance: many; d_gene: TRBD2; v_gene: TRBV3-1; len: 17; CDR3nt: TGTGCCAGCAGCCAATCCAGCGGGGGGCGAAGGACCGGGGAGCTGTTTTTT; CDR3aa: CASSQSSGGRRTGELFF
j_gene: TRBJ1-6; abundance: many; d_gene: -; v_gene: TRBV30; len: 15; CDR3nt: TGTGCCTGGAACCCCTTGGGACGGCAATATTCACCCCTCCACTTT; CDR3aa: CAWNPLGRQYSPLHF
j_gene: TRBJ2-3; abundance: many; d_gene: TRBD2; v_gene: TRBV5-1; len: 15; CDR3nt: TGCGCCAGCAGTGACCGGGACTACGGCACAGATACGCAGTATTTT; CDR3aa: CASSDRDYGTDTQYF
j_gene: TRBJ2-1; abundance: many; d_gene: TRBD2; v_gene: TRBV24-1; len: 14; CDR3nt: TGTGCCACCAGTGCGGGGGGGAACTACAATGAGCAGTTCTTC; CDR3aa: CATSAGGNYNEQFF
j_gene: TRBJ2-7; abundance: -; d_gene: -; v_gene: TRBV19; len: 13; CDR3nt: TGTGCCAGTAGTTCATCGCGCCTAGGCGAGCAGTACTTC; CDR3aa: CASSSSRLGEQYF
j_gene: TRBJ1-2; abundance: many; d_gene: -; v_gene: TRBV7-9; len: 13; CDR3nt: TGTGCCAGCAGCCGCCGGGCGGGAGATGGCTACACCTTC; CDR3aa: CASSRRAGDGYTF
j_gene: TRBJ2-5; abundance: few; d_gene: TRBD1; v_gene: TRBV24-1; len: 13; CDR3nt: TGTGCCACCGGGACAGGGGCTCGGGAGACCCAGTACTTC; CDR3aa: CATGTGARETQYF
j_gene: TRBJ2-1; abundance: many; d_gene: -; v_gene: TRBV5-1; len: 15; CDR3nt: TGCGCCAGCAGCTCTGGAACCAGCTCCTACAATGAGCAGTTCTTC; CDR3aa: CASSSGTSSYNEQFF
j_gene: TRBJ2-7; abundance: many; d_gene: TRBD1; v_gene: TRBV6-2/TRBV6-3; len: 15; CDR3nt: TGTGCCAGCGCCGGGGCCGGGACAGGGGTCCACGAGCAGTACTTC; CDR3aa: CASAGAGTGVHEQYF
j_gene: TRBJ1-2; abundance: few; d_gene: -; v_gene: TRBV21-1; len: 13; CDR3nt: TGTGCCAGCAGCCGGACAGGGTTTCATGGCTACACCTTC; CDR3aa: CASSRTGFHGYTF
j_gene: TRBJ2-1; abundance: -; d_gene: -; v_gene: TRBV7-8; len: 13; CDR3nt: TGTGCCAGCAGCTTTGACCGGTTCTATGAGCAGTTCTTC; CDR3aa: CASSFDRFYEQFF
j_gene: TRBJ2-3; abundance: -; d_gene: TRBD2; v_gene: TRBV7-2; len: 17; CDR3nt: TGTGCCAGCAGCTATAGAACTAGACTAGCGGGGGGAGATACGCAGTATTTT; CDR3aa: CASSYRTRLAGGDTQYF
j_gene: TRBJ2-7; abundance: -; d_gene: -; v_gene: TRBV3-1; len: 15; CDR3nt: TGTGCCAGCAGCCAAGAGGCAGGTTGGGTCAACGAGCAGTACTTC; CDR3aa: CASSQEAGWVNEQYF
j_gene: TRBJ2-5; abundance: -; d_gene: -; v_gene: TRBV27; len: 15; CDR3nt: TGTGCCAGCAGTTTTAGCGGCCCGCGGGGCGAGACCCAGTACTTC; CDR3aa: CASSFSGPRGETQYF
j_gene: TRBJ1-5; abundance: many; d_gene: TRBD1; v_gene: TRBV12-5; len: 17; CDR3nt: TGTGCTAGTGGTTTGGAACCCGGACAGGGGGGAAATCAGCCCCAGCATTTT; CDR3aa: CASGLEPGQGGNQPQHF
j_gene: TRBJ2-1; abundance: many; d_gene: TRBD2; v_gene: TRBV19; len: 12; CDR3nt: TGTGCCAGTAGTAACGGGGGGACTGAGCAGTTCTTC; CDR3aa: CASSNGGTEQFF
j_gene: TRBJ2-1; abundance: few; d_gene: TRBD2; v_gene: TRBV30; len: 11; CDR3nt: TGTGCCTGGAGTGGCGGGGGGGGCCAGTTCTTC; CDR3aa: CAWSGGGGQFF
j_gene: TRBJ1-6; abundance: many; d_gene: -; v_gene: TRBV18; len: 12; CDR3nt: TGTGCCAGCTCAACAGAGTATTCACCCCTCCACTTT; CDR3aa: CASSTEYSPLHF
j_gene: TRBJ2-5; abundance: -; d_gene: -; v_gene: TRBV6-5; len: 13; CDR3nt: TGTGCCAGCAGTTACGTTCGTGGGGAGACCCAGTACTTC; CDR3aa: CASSYVRGETQYF
j_gene: TRBJ2-7; abundance: few; d_gene: -; v_gene: TRBV5-1; len: 14; CDR3nt: TGCGCCAGCAGCTTGAGGGACCGGTTATACGAGCAGTACTTC; CDR3aa: CASSLRDRLYEQYF
j_gene: TRBJ1-2; abundance: many; d_gene: TRBD1; v_gene: TRBV3-1; len: 16; CDR3nt: TGTGCCAGCAGCCAAGGGGGGACAGGGCTCCACTATGGCTACACCTTC; CDR3aa: CASSQGGTGLHYGYTF
j_gene: TRBJ2-7; abundance: -; d_gene: TRBD1; v_gene: TRBV11-1; len: 16; CDR3nt: TGTGCCAGCAGCTCCACGCCGACAGGGGCCGCCTACGAGCAGTACTTC; CDR3aa: CASSSTPTGAAYEQYF